The T cell receptor (beta chain) under discussion was sequenced for a study of tissue T cells after allogeneic stem cell transplantation. General study findings and limits: Anatomically similar tissues had similar TCR repertoires within each patient. The study did not identify alloreactive or antigen-specific tissue TCRs, and some clones might be persisting host cells.

To note about this clone: Its antigen is not known.

Sequenced by immunoSEQ multiplex PCR; TCRdb stores in-frame clones only, minus some. The sample contains roughly 25,000 clones, 70% to 75% of which appear only once. CDR1 and CDR2 from the germline V gene are SEHNR and FQNEAQ (reference sequence). The CDR3 is made up of 14 amino acids. Between the trimmed V and J ends, which lost 1 base and 4 bases, there was a span of 10 bases. The V gene is TRBV7-9, the J gene TRBJ1-1; TRBD1 might be the D (5 bases). The source was tissue from the ileum, collected at autopsy. This clonotype was obtained from a female donor of 60 years or more with lung cancer. The CDR3 is CASSLEGSSTEAFF. For the CDR3, the DNA is TGTGCCAGCAGCTTAGAGGGGAGCTCCACTGAAGCTTTCTTT. The whole variable domain, filled in from reference TRBV7-9 and TRBJ1-1, reads DTGVSQNPRHKITKRGQNVTFRCDPISEHNRLYWYRQTLGQGPEFLTYFQNEAQLEKSRLLSDRFSAERPKGSFSTLEIQRTEQGDSAMYLCASSLEGSSTEAFFGQGTRLTVV.